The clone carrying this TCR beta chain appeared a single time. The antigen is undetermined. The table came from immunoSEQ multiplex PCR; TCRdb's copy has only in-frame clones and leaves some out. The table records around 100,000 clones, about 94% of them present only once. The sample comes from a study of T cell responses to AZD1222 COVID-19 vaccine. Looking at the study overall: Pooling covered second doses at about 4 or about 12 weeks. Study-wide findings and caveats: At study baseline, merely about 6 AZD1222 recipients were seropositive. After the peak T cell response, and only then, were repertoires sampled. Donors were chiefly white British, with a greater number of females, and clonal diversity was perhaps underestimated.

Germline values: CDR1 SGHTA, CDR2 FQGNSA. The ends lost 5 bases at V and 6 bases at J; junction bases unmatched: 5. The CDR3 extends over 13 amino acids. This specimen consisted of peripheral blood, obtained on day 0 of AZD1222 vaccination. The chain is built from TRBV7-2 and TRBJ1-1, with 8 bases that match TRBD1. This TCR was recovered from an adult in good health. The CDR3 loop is CASSLDRASEAFF. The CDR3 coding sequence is TGTGCCAGCAGCCTGGACAGGGCTTCTGAAGCTTTCTTT.